This T cell receptor beta chain was observed in a study of cytomegalovirus exposure and HLA in healthy donors. Study-wide context: About 82 million unique TCRs from HLA-typed donors were held in an early release of data.

Germline trimming cut 7 bases from V and 5 bases from J; bases unmatched to any gene: 5. Per germline, CDR1 MNHNS and CDR2 SASEGT. This CDR3 is 13 amino acids long. The PCR made use of 60 Vbeta and 13 Jbeta primers. Only in-frame clones appear in the TCRdb table, and some are missing; sequencing was by immunoSEQ multiplex PCR. The sample has under 150,000 clones; roughly four fifths are singletons. The rearrangement links TRBV6-1 to TRBJ1-2; 9 nucleotides match TRBD1. Sequencing used PBMCs. The receptor was isolated from a woman aged 50 to 60 in good health and CMV-seronegative. The CDR3 reads CASTRTGAYGYTF. CDR3 nucleotide sequence: TGTGCCAGCACTAGGACAGGGGCTTATGGCTACACCTTC.